This T cell receptor beta chain was recorded in a study of cytomegalovirus exposure and HLA in healthy donors. About the study: Most donors, 80% to 90% of over 350 genotyped, fell in the Caucasian-associated ancestry cluster. The study's findings and limits: A later analysis associated 16,951 TCR beta sequences with HLA alleles at a 0.05 false discovery rate. TCR beta V- and J-gene trimming was later associated with a missense DCLRE1C variant.

These donors counted as nominally healthy when sampled, but unrecorded immune exposures were likely. About this clone: Its antigen is undetermined.

Germline assignment: CDR1 LGHNA and CDR2 YNFKEQ. This CDR3 contains 19 residues. With 0 bases clipped from V and 2 bases from J, the junction kept 11 bases outside the gene matches. It was with 60 Vbeta and 13 Jbeta primers that the PCR ran. Generated by immunoSEQ multiplex PCR, the TCRdb table keeps only in-frame clones and is missing some. The table lists 150,000 or so clones, 70% to 90% of them singletons, with about 0.76% in the top ten. Sequencing used PBMCs. V is TRBV4-2 and J is TRBJ2-3; TRBD2 matches 10 bases. The sequence was obtained from a woman aged 18-29 years in good health and CMV-seronegative. The CDR3 nucleotides read TGTGCCAGCAGCCAAGATTGGTTCGAGCGGGGGGGGTACACAGATACGCAGTATTTT. It translates to CASSQDWFERGGYTDTQYF.